This section outlines one TCR beta chain sequence together with its context. What it binds is not known. UMI-labeled 5' RACE yielded the TRB cDNA libraries. TCRdb reprocessed the 5' RACE reads and reports one entry per CDR3 protein, with no DNA. This sample lists about 130,000 distinct CDR3 sequences; its ten largest clones have under 0.5%. Germline V gives CDR1 DFQATT, CDR2 SNEGSKA (reference sequence). This CDR3 has 15 amino acids. This entry is derived from a study of CXCR3-negative and CXCR3-positive naive CD8 T cells. Study-level results: Memory CD8+ T cell repertoires were far less diverse than both naive subsets.

This sequence originates from a human donor in good health. Some clones in this sample may be carry-over from other donors' samples. The chain couples TRBV20-1 to TRBJ2-7; no DNA is available, so the TRBD2 call from TCRdb remains unchecked. Sequencing was done on a sample of naive CXCR3- CD8+ T cells from blood. Documented subset: CD45RO-CCR7+CD27+CD95- naive CD8+ T cells lacking CXCR3 (TNR3-). The CDR3: CSAREPSGAHYEQYF.